One sample yielded the 2 T cell receptor beta chains listed below, sequenced in a study of regulatory and conventional T cells in RAG deficiency. Repertoires were generated with immunoSEQ multiplex PCR, while TCRdb's copy carries only in-frame clones and drops some. The sample consists of roughly 32,000 clones, about nine tenths of them appearing once. These records were also assigned to another study, of regulatory T cells. That investigation notes: The primer mix had 52 TRBV and 13 TRBJ primers.

The sequencing sample was made of CD8+ T cells sorted from blood. Every receptor here comes from a human donor in good health.

The gene calls are TRBV2 and TRBJ1-2, with 11 bases aligning to TRBD1. This CDR3 comprises 15 residues. Germline values: CDR1 SNHLY, CDR2 FYNNEI. V lost 4 bases, J lost 4 bases, and 5 bases stayed unmatched. The CDR3 protein is CASSADRGLAYGYTF. The CDR3 DNA is TGTGCCAGCAGTGCGGACAGGGGGCTAGCCTATGGCTACACCTTC.

The V call is TRBV13, the J call TRBJ1-6; possible D gene TRBD1, 5 bases. The V gene's germline CDR1 is PRHDT and CDR2 FYEKMQ (reference sequence). Trimming took off 1 base at V and 3 bases at J, with 13 bases between the two ends. CDR3 size: 17 residues. CDR3 in DNA: TGTGCCAGCAGCTTAGAGGCAGGGAGGGGCTATAATTCACCCCTCCACTTT. Its protein product is CASSLEAGRGYNSPLHF.